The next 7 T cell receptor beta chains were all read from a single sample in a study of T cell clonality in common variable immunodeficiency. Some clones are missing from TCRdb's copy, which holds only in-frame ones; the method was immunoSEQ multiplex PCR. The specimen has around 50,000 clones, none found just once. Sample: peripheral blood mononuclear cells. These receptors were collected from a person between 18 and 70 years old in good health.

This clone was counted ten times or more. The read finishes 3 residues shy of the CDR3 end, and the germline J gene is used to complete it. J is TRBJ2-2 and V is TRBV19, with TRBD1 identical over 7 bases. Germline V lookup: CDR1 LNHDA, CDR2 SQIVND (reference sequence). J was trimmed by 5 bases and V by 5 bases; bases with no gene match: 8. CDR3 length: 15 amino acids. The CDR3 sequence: CASSLETGFTGELFF. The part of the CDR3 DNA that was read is TGTGCCAGTAGTTTGGAGACAGGGTTTACCGGGGAG.

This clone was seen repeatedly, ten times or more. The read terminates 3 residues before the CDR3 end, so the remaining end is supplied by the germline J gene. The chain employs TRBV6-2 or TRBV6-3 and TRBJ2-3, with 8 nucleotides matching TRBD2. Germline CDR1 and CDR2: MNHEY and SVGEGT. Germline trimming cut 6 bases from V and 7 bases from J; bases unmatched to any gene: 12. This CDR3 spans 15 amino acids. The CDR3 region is CASRRTGGLGNTQYF. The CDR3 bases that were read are TGTGCCAGCAGACGCACGGGGGGGCTGGGTAATACG.

CDR3 DNA, as far as it was read: TGTGCCAGCAGCACTCGACAGGGGTACAATCAGCCC. As protein: CASSTRQGYNQP. The full CDR3 protein reads CASSTRQGYNQPQHF. The chain carries TRBV5-5 and TRBJ1-5; the match to TRBD1 covers 8 bases. The read is 3 residues too short to cover the CDR3 end, so that end is filled in from the germline J gene. In germline, CDR1 is SGHKS, CDR2 YYEKEE (reference sequence). This CDR3 has 15 amino acids. J lost 3 bases, V lost 4 bases, and 6 bases had no gene match. The full variable domain, rest sourced from reference TRBV5-5 and TRBJ1-5, is DAGVTQSPTHLIKTRGQQVTLRCSPISGHKSVSWYQQVLGQGPQFIFQYYEKEERGRGNFPDRFSARQFPNYSSELNVNALLLGDSALYLCASSTRQGYNQPQHFGDGTRLSIL.

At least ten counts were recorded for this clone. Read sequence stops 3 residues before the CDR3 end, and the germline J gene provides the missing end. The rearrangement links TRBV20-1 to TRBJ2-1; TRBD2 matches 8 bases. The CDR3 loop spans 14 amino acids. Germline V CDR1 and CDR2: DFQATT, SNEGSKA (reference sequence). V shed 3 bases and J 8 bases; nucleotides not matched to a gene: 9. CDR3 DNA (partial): TGCAGTGCTAGCCCCTTGGCGGGGGGCTATGAG. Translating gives CSASPLAGGYE. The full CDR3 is CSASPLAGGYEQFF.

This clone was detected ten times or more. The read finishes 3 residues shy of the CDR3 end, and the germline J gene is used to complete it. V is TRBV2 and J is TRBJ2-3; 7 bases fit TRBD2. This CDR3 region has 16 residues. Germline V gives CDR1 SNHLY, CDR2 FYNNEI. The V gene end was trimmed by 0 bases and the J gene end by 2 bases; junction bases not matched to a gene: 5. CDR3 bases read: TGTGCCAGCAGTGAAGCTTCCGGGACTAACACAGATACG. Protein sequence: CASSEASGTNTDT. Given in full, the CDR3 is CASSEASGTNTDTQYF.

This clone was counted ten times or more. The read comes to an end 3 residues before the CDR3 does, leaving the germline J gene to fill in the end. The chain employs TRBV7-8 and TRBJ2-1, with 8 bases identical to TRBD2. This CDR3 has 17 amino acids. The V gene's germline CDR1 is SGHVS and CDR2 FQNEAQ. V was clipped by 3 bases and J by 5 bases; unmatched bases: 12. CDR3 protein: CASSFPLGAGEDNEQFF. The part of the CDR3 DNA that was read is TGTGCCAGCAGCTTCCCTTTGGGAGCGGGGGAAGACAATGAG.

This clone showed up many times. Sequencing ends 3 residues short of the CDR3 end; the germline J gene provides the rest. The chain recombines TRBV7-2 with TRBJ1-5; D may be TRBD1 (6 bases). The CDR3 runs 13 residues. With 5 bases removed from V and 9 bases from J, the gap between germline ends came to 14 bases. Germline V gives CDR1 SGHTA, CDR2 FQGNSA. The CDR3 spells CASSPQQGPPQHF. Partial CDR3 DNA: TGTGCCAGCAGCCCCCAACAGGGACCGCCC.